One sample yielded the 9 T cell receptor beta chains listed below, sequenced in a study of blood T cells in healthy people across ages. A second roughly 7 to 12 cycle PCR used barcoded and J-beta primers. TCRdb reprocessed the 5' RACE reads via MiXCR and lists one record per CDR3 protein. The sample lists 800,000 to 950,000 distinct CDR3 sequences, 29% occurring once. Separately, the same data were catalogued under a study of T cells of mothers and their children.

Sequencing was performed on blood. Source of these receptors: a woman in her 40s in good health.

This clonotype was seen at least ten times. DNA for the CDR3: TGTGCCAGCAGTTACCAGGGGGCGCCCAGCGAGCAGTACTTC. Protein: CASSYQGAPSEQYF. The rearrangement joins TRBV6-2 or TRBV6-3 to TRBJ2-5; 8 bases are a match to TRBD1. The J call may be in error: the DNA end matches TRBJ2-7 better. This CDR3 spans 14 amino acids. Germline V gives CDR1 MNHEY, CDR2 SVGEGT.

This clonotype was counted ten times or more. The chain employs TRBV19 and TRBJ2-7; D possibly uses TRBD1 or TRBD2 (5 bases each). The length of the CDR3 is 14 residues. CDR1 and CDR2 (germline): LNHDA, SQIVND (reference sequence). The V and J ends lost 7 bases and 1 base respectively, with 14 bases between them. The CDR3 protein is CASTLRDGSYEQYF. In nucleotides, the CDR3 is TGTGCCAGTACCCTTCGGGACGGTTCCTACGAGCAGTACTTC.

The gene calls are TRBV15 and TRBJ1-1; 8 bases fit TRBD1. The germline gives CDR1 LNHNV, CDR2 YYDKDF (reference sequence). The CDR3 runs 15 residues. The J segment lost 1 base and the V segment lost 4 bases, leaving 5 bases of the junction unmatched. CDR3 protein: CATSTLTGANTEAFF. In DNA form, the CDR3 reads TGTGCCACCAGCACCCTGACAGGGGCGAACACTGAAGCTTTCTTT.

The gene calls are TRBV9 and TRBJ2-1; TRBD1 might be the D (6 bases). The germline V gene encodes CDR1 SGDLS and CDR2 YYNGEE. This CDR3 has 19 residues. The V end was cut by 0 bases, the J end by 6 bases, with 25 bases between. This CDR3 reads CASSVAKGVGDIRVNEQFF. CDR3 nucleotide sequence: TGTGCCAGCAGCGTAGCAAAAGGGGTGGGGGACATCCGCGTCAATGAGCAGTTCTTC.

The genes are TRBV20-1 and TRBJ1-5; TRBD1 might be the D (6 bases). The V gene's germline CDR1 is DFQATT and CDR2 SNEGSKA (reference sequence). V lost 5 bases and J 0 bases, leaving 14 bases between the germline ends. The CDR3 has 15 residues. Written as DNA, the CDR3 is TGCAGTGCTGTAGGGGACACCTATAGCAATCAGCCCCAGCATTTT. Its protein is CSAVGDTYSNQPQHF.

The sample holds a few counts of this clonotype. The genes are TRBV20-1 and TRBJ2-1, with 14 bases matching TRBD2. CDR1 is DFQATT and CDR2 is SNEGSKA in the germline V gene (reference sequence). The junction had 5 bases not matched to a gene; V was cut back by 4 bases and J by 9 bases. The CDR3 sequence is 14 residues long. CDR3 protein: CSANRLAGGLEQFF. The CDR3 DNA follows: TGCAGTGCTAACCGACTAGCGGGGGGGCTTGAGCAGTTCTTC.

Only a few counts were recorded for this clonotype. This chain joins TRBV20-1 and TRBJ1-5, with 8 bases fitting TRBD1. V shed 5 bases, J shed 5 bases, and the junction held 8 bases outside the gene matches. Germline loops: CDR1 DFQATT, CDR2 SNEGSKA (reference sequence). This CDR3 region has 14 residues. This CDR3 reads CSALQGGSDQPQHF. The DNA for the CDR3 is TGCAGTGCTCTACAGGGGGGATCGGATCAGCCCCAGCATTTT.

Ten or more counts support this clonotype. The chain uses TRBV11-2 and TRBJ2-7; D is ambiguous. CDR3 size: 13 residues. The V gene lost 3 bases and the J gene lost 2 bases, with 8 bases spanning the gap. Per the germline V gene, CDR1 is SGHAT and CDR2 is FQNNGV. The CDR3 DNA follows: TGTGCCAGCAGCTTTCACGAAACCTACGAGCAGTACTTC. This translates into CASSFHETYEQYF.

This clonotype was recorded only once. J is TRBJ2-4 and V is TRBV7-2, with D maybe TRBD1 (6 bases). Germline V CDR1 and CDR2: SGHTA, FQGNSA. The CDR3 contains 15 residues. V was pared by 4 bases and J by 13 bases, with 23 bases between. The CDR3 loop reads CASSSRYLRTEEQYF. The CDR3 DNA reads as TGTGCCAGCAGCTCCCGATACCTTAGGACAGAAGAGCAGTACTTC.